The following is a T cell receptor beta chain sequence with its context. The antigen it binds to is not known. The record has no base qualities; no much larger clone is one base away. This record comes from a study of blood T cell repertoires in COVID-19 (dated by TCRdb to about 2020). For context, the study as a whole: Samples covering the acute and convalescent phases of COVID-19 were provided by collaborators in the United States, Italy and Spain. The prospective study material was composed of cDNA or gDNA derived from T cells, B-cell-depleted T cells, or PBMCs. The dataset comprised deeply sampled blood TCRbeta repertoires from subjects exposed to, actively infected with, or recovered from COVID-19. The repertoires were released in a freely available public database meant as a resource for research on the immune response to SARS-CoV-2. Samples were obtained from the ongoing ImmuneRACE study (first 160 participants) and from over 1,000 subjects provided by 6 global collaborators. Sample metadata almost always included a de-identified subject ID, COVID-19 status, age in years and sex. Where available, HLA class I and class II types were taken from metadata supplied by the sample provider and were not determined by assay-based typing. Study-level results and caveats: How much clinical and demographic metadata was included differed by source and by participant, and the metadata was provided uncurated.

TCRbeta CDR3 regions were amplified from genomic DNA using the immunoSEQ Assay, a bias-controlled multiplex PCR. In the source study's methods: The number of nucleated cells in each sample was estimated from the amplification of reference gene primers within the assay. To quantify the absolute abundance of each unique TCRbeta CDR3 rearrangement, sequence reads were collapsed and filtered. Productive Simpson clonality was computed per sample as the square root of Simpson's diversity index over productive rearrangements. What TCRdb holds here is the immuneACCESS table cut down to in-frame rearrangements. Part of the clones is not present; checked against another copy, under half of the missing clones reflect an unresolved V gene, and the others are unexplained. V and J calls plus clone size are reproduced from that table; the DNA served to infer D and trimming. The sample table shows about 440,000 clones, and about nine tenths are seen once. In total, the top ten clones hold 0.55% to 0.75% of the sample.

The CDR3 covers 16 residues, taking in both the cysteine and the phenylalanine. CDR3 DNA only is kept here, 48 bases in frame from base 1. From the germline V gene (reference sequence), CDR1 is MNHEY and CDR2 is SMNVEV. The germline V and J ends show losses of 1 base and 1 base respectively, and no gene match explains 3 bases of the junction. Enrolling through a virtual design, the prospective study's participants ranged in age from roughly 18 to 100 years and lived across 24 United States geographic areas. Cohort assignment in the prospective study relied on participant-reported clinical history from a screening survey and a study questionnaire. ImmuneRACE Cohort 3 recovered participants were defined by two consecutive negative NP/OP PCR tests, healthcare professional clearance, or symptom resolution. Mobile phlebotomists in the prospective study collected whole blood, serum and a nasopharyngeal or oropharyngeal swab from every participant. Participants in the prospective study had the option to provide additional blood draws and questionnaires over a roughly two-month period. Prospective study blood samples were shipped either frozen or at room temperature before DNA extraction.

The sequenced sample consisted of PBMCs or T cells enriched from blood (not recorded which). The chain uses TRBV27 and TRBJ2-5, with 10 bases in between that match TRBD2. The sequence was collected from a man younger than 30 who had recovered from COVID-19. This receptor carries the CDR3 CASSLYSGRPQETQYF. Read as DNA, the sequence is TGTGCCAGCAGTTTATATAGCGGGAGGCCCCAAGAGACCCAGTACTTC.